Here is one TCR beta chain with its context. No antigen is known for it. This could be a read error, since a much larger clone is one nucleotide away. These data come from a study of T-cell reconstitution after alpha-beta-depleted transplantation in children listed by TCRdb under 2016. Describing the broader study: Using TCR repertoire profiling, the study quantitatively followed how T-cell immune reconstitution unfolded in children after TCRalphabeta/CD19-depleted allogeneic hematopoietic cell transplantation. Beyond this particular receptor, the publication reports: The apparently early recovery of alphabetaT-cell counts about two months after transplant reportedly depended on only several hundred rapidly expanded clones that came from non-depleted graft cells. In some patients, the high TCRbeta diversity seen at day 60 was put down to recipient T cells and intrathymic progenitors that had survived conditioning. Hyperexpanded clone frequencies declined over subsequent months; after one year, T-cell counts and TCRbeta diversity were mostly attributed to newly produced T cells.

Library construction relied on PCR. Sequencing was performed on an Illumina HiSeq 2500. Molecular barcoding was employed in the preparation of TCR libraries, with unique molecular identifiers being used to normalize TCRbeta repertoire quantification. TCRdb's own reprocessing of the public reads used fastp at Q25 and MiXCR and kept productive beta chains. Every distinct CDR3 protein forms one entry, paired with its most common genes and DNA. In all, the sample holds hundreds of thousands of distinct CDR3 sequences, and about a tenth of those were seen once. Roughly 7.1% of the sample belongs to the ten largest clones. From cysteine to phenylalanine, the CDR3 is 15 amino acids long. The kept DNA is CDR3 alone, 45 bases in frame from the first base. CDR1 and CDR2 (SGDLS, YYNGEE) derive from the germline V gene. This sample's treatment or condition label indicates: allogeneic hematopoietic cell transplantation with graft depleted of TCRalphabeta T cells and CD19 B cells. Transplant recipients were children who received TCRalphabeta/CD19-depleted allogeneic hematopoietic cell grafts.

The rearrangement combines TRBV9 with TRBJ2-3, with no confident D gene call. The DNA end is more similar to TRBJ1-5, so the J call may be wrong. Material: PBMCs, obtained before TCRalphabeta/CD19-depleted stem cell transplant. The source of this sequence is a boy in the first two years of life with acute myeloid leukemia, due to receive a stem cell transplant. The DNA sequence is given as TGTGCCAGCAGCGGGACTAGCGGGAAATCAGATACGCAGCATTTT. Its translation is CASSGTSGKSDTQHF.